The present entry profiles one T cell receptor beta chain with its context. The antigen is undetermined. The PCR had 60 Vbeta and 13 Jbeta primers. Method: immunoSEQ multiplex PCR; TCRdb's copy keeps in-frame clones and lacks some. This sample contains 180,000 or so clones. The data originate from a study of cytomegalovirus exposure and HLA in healthy donors. General study points: DRB1 had the most TCR associations and HLA-C the fewest, a later analysis found, with rates varying by HLA locus. Listed as cytomegalovirus-associated were about 160 TCR beta chains.

V lost 2 bases and J lost 0; bases outside the gene matches: 28. Germline CDR1 and CDR2: SGHRS and YFSETQ. This CDR3 is built from 24 residues. The sequence was collected from a boy between 10 and 17 years old in good health and CMV-seronegative. The V gene is TRBV5-1, the J gene TRBJ2-7; 11 bases fit TRBD2. Specimen: PBMCs. The CDR3 DNA follows: TGCGCCAGCAGCTTAACACCGGACAGGGCGAGGGGACTAGCGGATTTATATAGCTCCTACGAGCAGTACTTC. Amino acids: CASSLTPDRARGLADLYSSYEQYF. Together with reference TRBV5-1 and TRBJ2-7, the CDR3 gives the full variable domain: KAGVTQTPRYLIKTRGQQVTLSCSPISGHRSVSWYQQTPGQGLQFLFEYFSETQRNKGNFPGRFSGRQFSNSRSEMNVSTLELGDSALYLCASSLTPDRARGLADLYSSYEQYFGPGTRLTVT.